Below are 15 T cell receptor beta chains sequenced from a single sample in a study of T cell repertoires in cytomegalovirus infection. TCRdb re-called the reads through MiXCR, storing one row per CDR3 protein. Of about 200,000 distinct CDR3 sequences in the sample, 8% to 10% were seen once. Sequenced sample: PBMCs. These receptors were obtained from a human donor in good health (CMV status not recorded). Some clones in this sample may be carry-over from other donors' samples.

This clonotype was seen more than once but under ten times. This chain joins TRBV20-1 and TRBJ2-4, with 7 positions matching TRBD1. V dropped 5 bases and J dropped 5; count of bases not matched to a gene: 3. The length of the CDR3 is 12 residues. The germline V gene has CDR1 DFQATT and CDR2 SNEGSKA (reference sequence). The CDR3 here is CSARDRENIQYF. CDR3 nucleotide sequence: TGCAGTGCTCGGGACAGAGAAAACATTCAGTACTTC.

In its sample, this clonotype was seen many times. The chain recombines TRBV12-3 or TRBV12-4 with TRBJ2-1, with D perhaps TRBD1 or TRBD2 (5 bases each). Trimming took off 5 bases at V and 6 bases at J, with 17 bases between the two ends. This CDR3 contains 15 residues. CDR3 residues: CASSPGTFTSNEQFF. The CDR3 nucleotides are TGTGCCAGCAGTCCCGGGACCTTTACCTCCAATGAGCAGTTCTTC.

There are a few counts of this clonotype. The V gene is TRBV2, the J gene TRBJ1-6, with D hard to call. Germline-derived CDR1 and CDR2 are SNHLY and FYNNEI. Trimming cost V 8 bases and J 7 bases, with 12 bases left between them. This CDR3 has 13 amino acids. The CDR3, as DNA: TGTGCCAGCGAGAAGGCTGTGAATTCACCCCTCCACTTT. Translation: CASEKAVNSPLHF.

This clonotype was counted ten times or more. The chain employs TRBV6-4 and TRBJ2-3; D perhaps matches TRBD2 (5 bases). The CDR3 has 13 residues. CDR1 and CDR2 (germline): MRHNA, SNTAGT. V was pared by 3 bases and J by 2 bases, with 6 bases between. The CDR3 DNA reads TGTGCCAGCAGTGAGAGGGCCACAGATACGCAGTATTTT. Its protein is CASSERATDTQYF.

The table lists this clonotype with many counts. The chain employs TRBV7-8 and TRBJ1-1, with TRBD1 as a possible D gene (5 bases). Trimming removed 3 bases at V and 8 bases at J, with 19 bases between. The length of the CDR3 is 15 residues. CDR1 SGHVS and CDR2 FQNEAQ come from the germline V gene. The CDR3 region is CASSLGFLIGGEAFF. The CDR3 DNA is TGTGCCAGCAGCTTGGGTTTCCTGATTGGGGGAGAAGCTTTCTTT.

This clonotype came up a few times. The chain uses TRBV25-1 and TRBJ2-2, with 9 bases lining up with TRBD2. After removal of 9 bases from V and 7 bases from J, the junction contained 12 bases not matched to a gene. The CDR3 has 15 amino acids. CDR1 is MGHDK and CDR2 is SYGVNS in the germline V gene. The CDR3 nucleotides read TGTGCCAGTTACCCGGGGACTAGCATTGACGGGGAGCTGTTTTTT. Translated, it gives CASYPGTSIDGELFF.

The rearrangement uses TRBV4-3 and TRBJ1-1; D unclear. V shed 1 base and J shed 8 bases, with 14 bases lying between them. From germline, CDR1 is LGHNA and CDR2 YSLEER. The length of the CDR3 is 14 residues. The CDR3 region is CASSQAHGQSEAFF. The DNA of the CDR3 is TGCGCCAGCAGCCAAGCCCACGGCCAGTCAGAAGCTTTCTTT.

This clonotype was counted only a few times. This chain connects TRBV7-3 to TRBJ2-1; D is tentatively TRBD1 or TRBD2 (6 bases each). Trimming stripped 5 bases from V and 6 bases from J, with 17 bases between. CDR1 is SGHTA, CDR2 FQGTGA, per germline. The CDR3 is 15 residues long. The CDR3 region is CASSPRGTRLNEQFF. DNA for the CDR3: TGTGCCAGCAGCCCTCGGGGGACAAGGCTCAATGAGCAGTTCTTC.

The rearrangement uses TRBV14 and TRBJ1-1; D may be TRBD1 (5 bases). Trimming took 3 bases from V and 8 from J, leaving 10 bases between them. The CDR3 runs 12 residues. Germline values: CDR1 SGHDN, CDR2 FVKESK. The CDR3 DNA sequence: TGTGCCAGCAGCCACGGGGGAGGGGAAGCTTTCTTT. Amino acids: CASSHGGGEAFF.

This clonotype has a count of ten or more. For the CDR3, the DNA is TGTGCCAGCAGTTTGAACCCTAACTATGGCTACACCTTC. It translates to CASSLNPNYGYTF. This rearrangement joins TRBV28 to TRBJ1-2; D is unresolved. The germline CDR1 and CDR2 sequences are MDHEN and SYDVKM. The CDR3 length is 13 residues. Trimming removed 3 bases at V and 0 bases at J, with 5 bases between.

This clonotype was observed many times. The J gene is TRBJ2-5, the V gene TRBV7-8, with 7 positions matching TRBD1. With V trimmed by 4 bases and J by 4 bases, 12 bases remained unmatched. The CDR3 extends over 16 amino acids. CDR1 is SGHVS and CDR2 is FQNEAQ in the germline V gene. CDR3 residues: CASSSNSRTGAETQYF. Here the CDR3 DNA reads TGTGCCAGCAGCTCCAACAGTCGAACAGGGGCAGAGACCCAGTACTTC.

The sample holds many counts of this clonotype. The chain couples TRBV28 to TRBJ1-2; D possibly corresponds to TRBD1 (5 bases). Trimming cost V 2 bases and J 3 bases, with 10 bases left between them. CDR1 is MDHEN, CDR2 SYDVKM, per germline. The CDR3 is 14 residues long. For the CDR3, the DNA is TGTGCCAGCAGTTTACACGGGGGTCACTATGGCTACACCTTC. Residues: CASSLHGGHYGYTF.

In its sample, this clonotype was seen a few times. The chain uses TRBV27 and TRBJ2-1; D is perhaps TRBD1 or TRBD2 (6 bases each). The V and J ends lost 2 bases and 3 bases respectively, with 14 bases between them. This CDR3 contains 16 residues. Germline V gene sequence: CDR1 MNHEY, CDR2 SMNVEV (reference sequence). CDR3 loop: CASSLMGGRLYNEQFF. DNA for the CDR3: TGTGCCAGCAGTTTAATGGGGGGCCGCCTCTACAATGAGCAGTTCTTC.

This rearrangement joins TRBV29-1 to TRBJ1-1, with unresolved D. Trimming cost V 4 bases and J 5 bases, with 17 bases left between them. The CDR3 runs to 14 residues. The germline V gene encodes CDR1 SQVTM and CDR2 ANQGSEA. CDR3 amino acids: CSVGRERLGTEAFF. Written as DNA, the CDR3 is TGCAGCGTTGGTAGGGAACGATTAGGGACTGAAGCTTTCTTT.

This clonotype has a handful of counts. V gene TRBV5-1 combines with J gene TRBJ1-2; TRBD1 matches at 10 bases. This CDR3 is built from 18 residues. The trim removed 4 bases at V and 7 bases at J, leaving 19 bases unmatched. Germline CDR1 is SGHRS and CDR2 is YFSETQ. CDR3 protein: CASSTLPGQGPKSSGYTF. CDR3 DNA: TGCGCCAGCAGCACCCTTCCGGGACAGGGGCCAAAATCATCTGGCTACACCTTC.